A single T cell receptor (beta chain) is shown here with its context. Its antigen is not known. Findings and caveats of the study: Under 2.1% of tumor Treg sequences matched blood Tregs or memory cells. Tumor-infiltrating Treg TCR alpha and beta sequences overlapped most with tumor naive CD4+ T cells, then blood naive. Tumor memory CD4+ T cell TCR gene usage clustered with blood and lymph node memory CD4+ cells and lymph node naive CD4+ cells.

The TRBV12-4/TRBJ1-2 clonotypes were amplified using barcode primers with ligated adaptors. MiXCR, run by TCRdb on the multiplex PCR reads, gives a single entry per CDR3 protein. The sample lists 450 to 550 distinct CDR3 sequences, 20% to 25% seen once, with roughly 14% in the top ten. Unmatched junction bases numbered 5, after V lost 6 bases and J lost 10 bases. This CDR3 spans 11 amino acids. CD4+CD45RO+CD25- cells were isolated as memory CD4+ T cells. The chain has TRBV12-3 or TRBV12-4 and TRBJ1-2, with 7 bases fitting TRBD1. This receptor was obtained from a female donor with breast cancer. The sample comprised memory CD4+ T cells sorted from blood. Subset specified: memory CD4+ T cells, CD4+CD45RO+CD25-. The CDR3 nucleotides read TGTGCCAGCAGCCACGACAGGGTCTACACCTTC. It encodes CASSHDRVYTF.